This T cell receptor (beta chain) appears in the sequencing data of a study of glioma-infiltrating T cells after dendritic cell vaccination. CDR1 and CDR2 (germline): SGHVS, FNYEAQ. Trimming shortened V by 4 bases and J by 9 bases, and 18 bases separated the two germline ends. This CDR3 has 15 residues. The table came from immunoSEQ multiplex PCR; TCRdb's copy has only in-frame clones and leaves some out. The table shows tens of thousands of clones, with around 86% occurring only once. Here the sequenced sample was blood, taken before dendritic cell vaccination. This TCR was sampled from a human donor with glioblastoma. V and J are TRBV7-6 and TRBJ2-2; tentatively, D is TRBD2 (6 bases). For the CDR3, the DNA is TGTGCCAGCAGCTCGGAATTTCCTAGCGTACGGGAGCTGTTTTTT. Its translation: CASSSEFPSVRELFF. The full variable domain, with the rest looked up from reference TRBV7-6 and TRBJ2-2, is GAGVSQSPRYKVTKRGQDVALRCDPISGHVSLYWYRQALGQGPEFLTYFNYEAQQDKSGLPNDRFSAERPEGSISTLTIQRTEQRDSAMYRCASSSEFPSVRELFFGEGSRLTVL.